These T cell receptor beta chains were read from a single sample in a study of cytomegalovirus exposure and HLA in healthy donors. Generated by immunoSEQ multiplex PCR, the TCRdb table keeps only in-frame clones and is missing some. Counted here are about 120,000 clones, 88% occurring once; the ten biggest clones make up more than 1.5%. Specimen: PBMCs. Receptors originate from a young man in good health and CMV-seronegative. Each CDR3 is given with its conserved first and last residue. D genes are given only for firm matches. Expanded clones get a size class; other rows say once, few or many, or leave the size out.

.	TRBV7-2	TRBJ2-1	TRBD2	TGTGCCAGCAGCTTAGGTGGACTAGCGGGCGACAATGAGCAGTTCTTC	CASSLGGLAGDNEQFF
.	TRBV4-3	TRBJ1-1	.	TGCGCCAGCAGCCAAGGCTCTGGCGGCACTGAAGCTTTCTTT	CASSQGSGGTEAFF
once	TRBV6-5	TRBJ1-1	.	TGTGCCAGCAGTTACTCGGTGGGAGCGAACACTGAAGCTTTCTTT	CASSYSVGANTEAFF
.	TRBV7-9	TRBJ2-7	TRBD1	TGTGCCAGCAGCTTATATTCCGGGACAGGGGGCTTCGAGCAGTACTTC	CASSLYSGTGGFEQYF
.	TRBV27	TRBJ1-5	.	TGTGCCAGCCAGCTGTCAGGCCGATGCTATAGCAATCAGCCCCAGCATTTT	CASQLSGRCYSNQPQHF
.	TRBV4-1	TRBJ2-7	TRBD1	TGCGCCAGCAGCCAAGACACCCAGGGGGCGTACGAGCAGTACTTC	CASSQDTQGAYEQYF
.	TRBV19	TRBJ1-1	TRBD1	TGTGCCAGTAGTTCGCGCCGGGGGACAGCGAACACTGAAGCTTTCTTT	CASSSRRGTANTEAFF
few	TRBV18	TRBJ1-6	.	TGTGCCAGCTCACCAGGCAGGGTTGGTAATTCACCCCTCCACTTT	CASSPGRVGNSPLHF
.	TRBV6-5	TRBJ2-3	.	TGTGCCAGCGGGACATTGGGGCCGGTGGGGACGCAGTATTTT	CASGTLGPVGTQYF
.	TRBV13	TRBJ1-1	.	TGTGCCACCCAGGCCGGGAACACTGAAGCTTTCTTT	CATQAGNTEAFF
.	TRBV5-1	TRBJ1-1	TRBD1	TGCGCCAGCAGCCAATCCGGGACAGCGAACACTGAAGCTTTCTTT	CASSQSGTANTEAFF
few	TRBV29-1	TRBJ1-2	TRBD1	TGCAGCGTTGGGACAGGTACCTATGGCTACACCTTC	CSVGTGTYGYTF
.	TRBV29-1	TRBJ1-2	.	TGCAGCGTTGAAGGCCGAGGGCCGCGAGGGGGCTACACCTTC	CSVEGRGPRGGYTF
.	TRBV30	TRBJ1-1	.	TGTGCCTGGAGTGTATCCGGGGGGAACACTGAAGCTTTCTTT	CAWSVSGGNTEAFF
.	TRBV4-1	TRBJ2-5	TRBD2	TGCGCCAGCAGCCAGACTAGCGGGCAAGAGACCCAGTACTTC	CASSQTSGQETQYF
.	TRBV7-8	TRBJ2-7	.	TGTGCCAGCAGCTTGGGCAGGGGCTACGAGCAGTACTTC	CASSLGRGYEQYF
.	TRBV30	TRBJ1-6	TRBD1	TGTGCCTGGAGGAAATCCGGGACAGGGGATAATTCACCCCTCCACTTT	CAWRKSGTGDNSPLHF
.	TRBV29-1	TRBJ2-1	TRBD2	TGCAGCGTTGTTGTAGCGGGAAGACGTGAGCAGTTCTTC	CSVVVAGRREQFF
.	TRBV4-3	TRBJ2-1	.	TGCGCCAGCAGCCAAGAGCTCAGAAATGAGCAGTTCTTC	CASSQELRNEQFF
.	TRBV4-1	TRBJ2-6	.	TGCGCCAGCAGCCAAGAGGAGGGAACAGGGGCCAACGTCCTGACTTTC	CASSQEEGTGANVLTF
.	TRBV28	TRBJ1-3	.	TGTGCCAGCAGTGGTGTGGGCGTCGCTGGAAACACCATATATTTT	CASSGVGVAGNTIYF
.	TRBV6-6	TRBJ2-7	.	TGTGCCAGCAGTTACTCGCCCCAGAACTACGAGCAGTACTTC	CASSYSPQNYEQYF
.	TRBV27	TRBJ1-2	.	TGTGCCAGCAGACCACTGTACAGGTCACACACCGAGGGCTACACCTTC	CASRPLYRSHTEGYTF
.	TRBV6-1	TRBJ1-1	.	TGTGCCAGCAGCCCGGGCGGGGGGAACACTGAAGCTTTCTTT	CASSPGGGNTEAFF
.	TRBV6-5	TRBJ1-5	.	TGTGCCAGCAGTTACGGCAGGGGCGGGAATCAGCCCCAGCATTTT	CASSYGRGGNQPQHF
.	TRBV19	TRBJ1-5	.	TGTGCCAGTAGTCCCGGATCGACGGGTTATAGCAATCAGCCCCAGCATTTT	CASSPGSTGYSNQPQHF
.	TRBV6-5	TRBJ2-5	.	TGTGCCAGCAGTCGAAGACAGGATGAGGGAAAGACCCAGTACTTC	CASSRRQDEGKTQYF
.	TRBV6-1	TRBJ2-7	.	TGTGCCAGCAAGATCCAGGGCCCCTGGGAGCAGTACTTC	CASKIQGPWEQYF
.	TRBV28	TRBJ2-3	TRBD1	TGTGCCTCGGGACAGGCCCCAGATACGCAGTATTTT	CASGQAPDTQYF
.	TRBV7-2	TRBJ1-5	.	TGTGCCAGCAGAGACCTGGGGGCTGTTCAGCCCCAGCATTTT	CASRDLGAVQPQHF
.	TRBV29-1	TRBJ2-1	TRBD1	TGCAGCGTTGAAGAGGGACAGGGGTTAGGCAATGAGCAGTTCTTC	CSVEEGQGLGNEQFF
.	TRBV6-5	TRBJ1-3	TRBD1	TGTGCCAGCAGTTCCACGGGACAGGGGAGGGTCACCATATATTTT	CASSSTGQGRVTIYF
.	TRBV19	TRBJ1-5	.	TGTGCCAGTAGTACGGGGGGGTATAGCAATCAGCCCCAGCATTTT	CASSTGGYSNQPQHF
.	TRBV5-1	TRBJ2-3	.	TGCGCCAGCAGCTTGGGACTAAGTCACCTCGGCGCAGATACGCAGTATTTT	CASSLGLSHLGADTQYF
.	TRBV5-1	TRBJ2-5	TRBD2	TGCGCCAGCAGCTACGGGACTAGCGGCCAAGAGACCCAGTACTTC	CASSYGTSGQETQYF
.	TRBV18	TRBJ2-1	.	TGTGCCAGCTCAACCGGACAAAGGGCCTACAATGAGCAGTTCTTC	CASSTGQRAYNEQFF
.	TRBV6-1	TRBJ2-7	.	TGTGCCATCACCTCCGGGAGAGGGATGGACGAGCAGTACTTC	CAITSGRGMDEQYF
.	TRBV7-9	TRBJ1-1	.	TGTGCCAGCAGCTTAGCGCAGGGGTCTGCTTTCTTT	CASSLAQGSAFF
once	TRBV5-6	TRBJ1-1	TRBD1	TGTGCCAGCAGCTGGGACAGCCAGCGTGAAGCTTTCTTT	CASSWDSQREAFF
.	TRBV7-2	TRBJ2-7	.	TGTGCCAGCAGCTTTGAACTAGCATACGAGCAGTACTTC	CASSFELAYEQYF
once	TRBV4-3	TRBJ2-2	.	TGCGCCAGCAGCCATGAACAGGGTACCGGGGAGCTGTTTTTT	CASSHEQGTGELFF
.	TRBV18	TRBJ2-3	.	TGTGCCAGCTCACCACGGGTACAGGGACAAGATACGCAGTATTTT	CASSPRVQGQDTQYF
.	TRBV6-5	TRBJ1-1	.	TGTGCCAGCAGCTCAGTGGAGGGTACTGAAGCTTTCTTT	CASSSVEGTEAFF
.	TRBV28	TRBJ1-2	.	TGTGCCAGCAGTTTAGTTCGACAGCGAGCTAACTATGGCTACACCTTC	CASSLVRQRANYGYTF
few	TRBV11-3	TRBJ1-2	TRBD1	TGTGCCAGCAGCTTAGACGGGACAGGGGCGACCTATGGCTACACCTTC	CASSLDGTGATYGYTF
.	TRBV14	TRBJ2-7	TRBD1	TGTGCCAGCAGCCAAGAAGGGACAGGTTCCGAGCAGTACTTC	CASSQEGTGSEQYF
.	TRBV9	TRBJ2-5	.	TGTGCCAGCAGCCCAGGGGGGACAGTTCAAGAGACCCAGTACTTC	CASSPGGTVQETQYF
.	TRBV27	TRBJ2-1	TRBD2	TGTGCCAGCAGTTTAACTACTAGCGGGGACTACAATGAGCAGTTCTTC	CASSLTTSGDYNEQFF
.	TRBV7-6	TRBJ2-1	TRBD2	TGTGCCAGCAGCGAGACTAGCGGGTGGCGGAATGAGCAGTTCTTC	CASSETSGWRNEQFF
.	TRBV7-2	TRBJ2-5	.	TGTGCCAGCAGCTTAGCGGGCGCGCGTCAAGAGACCCAGTACTTC	CASSLAGARQETQYF
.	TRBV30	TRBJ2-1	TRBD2	TGTGCCTGGTCGGGGGGGTCAGCCTACAATGAGCAGTTCTTC	CAWSGGSAYNEQFF